These 25 T cell receptor beta chains were sequenced from one sample in a study of cytomegalovirus exposure and HLA in healthy donors. The protocol was immunoSEQ multiplex PCR, while the TCRdb copy is restricted to in-frame clones and leaves out a portion. Of about 63,000 clones listed, roughly 94% were seen once; the top ten hold over 6.5%. The sample comprised PBMCs. Receptors were obtained from a woman between 18 and 30 years old in good health and CMV-seropositive.

This chain's CDR3 is CASSPRLGQVYNEQFF. The CDR3 region has the DNA TGTGCCAGCAGTCCCCGTCTTGGACAGGTGTACAATGAGCAGTTCTTC. This rearrangement joins TRBV27 to TRBJ2-1, with TRBD1 matching 7 bases. Per germline, CDR1 MNHEY and CDR2 SMNVEV (reference sequence). The V and J ends lost 5 bases and 4 bases, in that order; junction bases with no gene match: 11. The CDR3 runs 16 residues.

V usage is TRBV28 and J usage is TRBJ2-3; tentative D call: TRBD1 (5 bases). Germline assignment: CDR1 MDHEN and CDR2 SYDVKM. Deletions cut 10 bases from V and 5 bases from J, with 16 bases between. The CDR3 loop spans 13 amino acids. The CDR3 sequence is CATIGVRRDTQYF. The CDR3 bases are TGTGCCACCATAGGGGTCCGCCGAGATACGCAGTATTTT.

This chain joins TRBV19 and TRBJ2-7; TRBD2 agrees at 9 bases. The CDR3 is 14 residues long. The ends lost 6 bases at V and 2 bases at J; junction bases unmatched: 5. Germline V CDR1 and CDR2: LNHDA, SQIVND (reference sequence). The CDR3 loop reads CASSPAGGPYEQYF. CDR3 sequence (DNA): TGTGCCAGTAGCCCAGCGGGAGGCCCCTACGAGCAGTACTTC.

The V gene is TRBV19, the J gene TRBJ2-1; maybe TRBD2 (6 bases). CDR1 and CDR2 (germline): LNHDA, SQIVND (reference sequence). V shed 3 bases and J shed 6 bases, with 18 bases lying between them. This CDR3 is 16 amino acids long. The CDR3 DNA follows: TGTGCCAGTAGTATGAGTGGAGGGGTCCTCGGCAATGAGCAGTTCTTC. Translation gives CASSMSGGVLGNEQFF.

V is TRBV11-2 and J is TRBJ1-4, with 7 bases that match TRBD1. V trimming: 5 bases; J trimming: 4 bases; junction bases outside the gene matches: 4. CDR1 and CDR2 (germline): SGHAT, FQNNGV. The CDR3 is 14 amino acids. The CDR3, as DNA: TGTGCCAGCAGCCGACAGGGTCTTAATGAAAAACTGTTTTTT. This sequence encodes CASSRQGLNEKLFF.

V and J are TRBV7-2 and TRBJ2-1, with D unresolved. The V gene lost 5 bases and the J gene lost 9 bases, with 14 bases spanning the gap. The CDR3 is 13 amino acids. From germline, CDR1 is SGHTA and CDR2 FQGNSA. CDR3 DNA sequence: TGTGCCAGCAGCACACCTGTACGGAGTGAGCAGTTCTTC. Encoded protein: CASSTPVRSEQFF.

CDR3: CASSSQTSGGSHEQFF. CDR3 coding DNA: TGTGCCAGCAGCTCTCAGACTAGCGGGGGGTCGCATGAGCAGTTCTTC. V is TRBV7-3 and J is TRBJ2-1, with 13 bases identical to TRBD2. The V gene's germline CDR1 is SGHTA and CDR2 FQGTGA. This CDR3 region has 16 residues. Trimming cost V 4 bases and J 8 bases; bases outside gene matches: 8.

The chain has TRBV11-2 and TRBJ2-2; D is possibly TRBD2 (5 bases). Trimming removed 6 bases from V and 6 bases from J, with 14 bases in between. This CDR3 comprises 14 residues. The V gene's germline CDR1 is SGHAT and CDR2 FQNNGV. The CDR3 spells CASRPTRFSGELFF. The CDR3 bases are TGTGCCAGCAGGCCTACTAGATTCTCCGGGGAGCTGTTTTTT.

V gene TRBV4-1 combines with J gene TRBJ1-4; perhaps TRBD1 as D (5 bases). CDR3 length: 15 amino acids. Germline V gives CDR1 MGHRA, CDR2 YSYEKL. Trimming cost V 1 base and J 8 bases, with 14 bases left between them. CDR3 loop: CASSQGAGGIEKLFF. In DNA form, the CDR3 reads TGCGCCAGCAGCCAAGGCGCCGGGGGGATCGAAAAACTGTTTTTT.

This chain uses TRBV5-6 with TRBJ1-1; maybe TRBD1 (5 bases). V lost 5 bases to trimming and J lost 3 bases, with 11 bases between them. The germline V gene has CDR1 SGHDT and CDR2 YYEEEE. The CDR3 runs 13 residues. DNA of the CDR3: TGTGCCAGCAGACCACCGGGGGACACTGAAGCTTTCTTT. Protein sequence: CASRPPGDTEAFF.

The genes are TRBV6-5 and TRBJ1-1; tentatively, D is TRBD1 (6 bases). The germline CDR1 and CDR2 sequences are MNHEY and SVGAGI. V shed 7 bases and J shed 7 bases, with 16 bases lying between them. There are 13 residues in the CDR3. The CDR3 spells CASKLRTDVEAFF. DNA for the CDR3: TGTGCCAGCAAGCTACGGACAGACGTTGAAGCTTTCTTT.

V and J are TRBV7-2 and TRBJ2-1; D possibly corresponds to TRBD2 (6 bases). V was clipped by 3 bases and J by 1 base, with 10 bases between them. The germline CDR1 and CDR2 sequences are SGHTA and FQGNSA. This CDR3 has 15 residues. The CDR3 protein is CASSFLSGSYNEQFF. DNA of the CDR3: TGTGCCAGCAGCTTCTTAAGCGGGTCCTACAATGAGCAGTTCTTC.

V is TRBV27 and J is TRBJ2-5; 8 nucleotides line up with TRBD1. Germline CDR1 reads MNHEY; CDR2 reads SMNVEV (reference sequence). This CDR3 is built from 15 residues. The V gene end was trimmed by 5 bases and the J gene end by 4 bases; junction bases not matched to a gene: 9. The CDR3 here is CASSPYRTGRETQYF. As DNA, the CDR3 is TGTGCCAGCAGTCCCTACAGGACAGGGAGAGAGACCCAGTACTTC.

This chain joins TRBV18 and TRBJ2-2, with 8 nucleotides matching TRBD2. Trimming removed 3 bases from V and 0 bases from J; junction bases left unmatched: 3. Looked up from germline, CDR1 is KGHSH and CDR2 is LQKENI. The CDR3 loop spans 16 amino acids. CDR3 nucleotide sequence: TGTGCCAGCTCACCGCCGGGGGGGCCGAACACCGGGGAGCTGTTTTTT. It yields the protein CASSPPGGPNTGELFF.

The table lists this clone with a count of one. This chain joins TRBV11-2 and TRBJ1-3; D is ambiguous. Germline lookup yields CDR1 SGHAT and CDR2 FQNNGV. Trimming pared 5 bases from V and 0 bases from J, leaving 8 bases between. The CDR3 totals 14 residues. The CDR3 bases are TGTGCCAGCAGCCTATGGGCCTCTGGAAACACCATATATTTT. Translated: CASSLWASGNTIYF.

The genes are TRBV11-2 and TRBJ2-7; TRBD1 matches at 7 bases. The CDR3 contains 14 residues. Germline CDR1 reads SGHAT; CDR2 reads FQNNGV. V shed 7 bases, J shed 2 bases, and the junction held 8 bases outside the gene matches. In DNA form, the CDR3 reads TGTGCCAGCAACCGCGGACAGGTGCCCTACGAGCAGTACTTC. Its protein is CASNRGQVPYEQYF.

V gene TRBV7-6 combines with J gene TRBJ2-5, with D possibly being TRBD2 (7 bases). The CDR3 spans 17 residues. Looked up from germline, CDR1 is SGHVS and CDR2 is FNYEAQ. Trimming took 5 bases from V and 2 from J, leaving 21 bases between them. CDR3: CASSQAPRGANQETQYF. As DNA, the CDR3 is TGTGCCAGCAGCCAGGCTCCCCGGGGGGCCAATCAAGAGACCCAGTACTTC.

This chain links TRBV30 with TRBJ2-7; D possibly corresponds to TRBD1 (6 bases). CDR1 and CDR2 (germline): GTSNPN, SVGIG (reference sequence). The CDR3 is 13 residues long. Trimming left V 5 bases short and J 3 bases short, with 14 bases between. Here the CDR3 reads CAWANTGIYEQYF. As DNA, the CDR3 is TGTGCCTGGGCTAATACAGGGATCTACGAGCAGTACTTC.

The chain employs TRBV30 and TRBJ2-2; D may be TRBD2 (5 bases). Per the germline V gene, CDR1 is GTSNPN and CDR2 is SVGIG (reference sequence). This CDR3 has 16 amino acids. Trimming pared 1 base from V and 6 bases from J, leaving 18 bases between. Here the CDR3 reads CAWSGSEDSLSGELFF. The CDR3 DNA reads TGTGCCTGGAGTGGTTCTGAGGACTCTCTTTCCGGGGAGCTGTTTTTT.

The chain combines TRBV28 with TRBJ1-2; D ambiguous. There are 15 residues in the CDR3. Trimming removed 6 bases from V and 1 base from J, with 15 bases in between. Per germline, CDR1 MDHEN and CDR2 SYDVKM. CDR3 sequence: CASSYPGAFNYGYTF. CDR3 nucleotide sequence: TGTGCCAGCAGCTACCCGGGAGCCTTTAACTATGGCTACACCTTC.

The J gene is TRBJ2-1, the V gene TRBV10-3; 10 nucleotides match TRBD2. Trimming cost V 8 bases and J 9 bases; bases outside gene matches: 7. CDR1 and CDR2 from the germline V gene are ENHRY and SYGVKD. The CDR3 runs to 13 residues. The CDR3 sequence is CAIGGTSETEQFF. In DNA form, the CDR3 reads TGTGCCATCGGAGGGACTAGCGAGACTGAGCAGTTCTTC.

This rearrangement joins TRBV27 to TRBJ1-5; the match to TRBD1 covers 8 bases. CDR1 is MNHEY and CDR2 is SMNVEV in the germline V gene (reference sequence). The CDR3 consists of 16 residues. The trim removed 2 bases at V and 4 bases at J, leaving 7 bases unmatched. The CDR3 loop reads CASSLVPTGVNQPQHF. The CDR3 region has the DNA TGTGCCAGCAGTTTAGTTCCGACAGGGGTTAATCAGCCCCAGCATTTT.

The gene calls are TRBV9 and TRBJ1-2; 7 nucleotides align to TRBD1. This CDR3 spans 13 amino acids. The V gene's germline CDR1 is SGDLS and CDR2 YYNGEE. The V and J ends lost 0 bases and 9 bases, in that order; junction bases with no gene match: 5. The CDR3 region is CASSVGQGGSYTF. CDR3 bases: TGTGCCAGCAGCGTAGGACAGGGTGGGAGCTACACCTTC.

J is TRBJ1-1 and V is TRBV30; D gene uncertain. The CDR3 totals 17 residues. The germline CDR1 and CDR2 sequences are GTSNPN and SVGIG (reference sequence). V was cut by 0 bases and J by 1 base, with 18 bases left in between. CDR3 region: CAWSVADPRLQNTEAFF. As DNA, the CDR3 is TGTGCCTGGAGTGTAGCGGACCCTCGACTTCAGAACACTGAAGCTTTCTTT.

The V call is TRBV2, the J call TRBJ1-5; TRBD1 might be the D (6 bases). The ends were cut back, 6 bases at V and 5 bases at J, with 20 bases in the middle. This CDR3 has 16 residues. In germline, CDR1 is SNHLY, CDR2 FYNNEI. CDR3 protein: CASRPVGGALDQPQHF. CDR3 nucleotide sequence: TGTGCCAGCAGGCCCGTGGGGGGGGCATTGGATCAGCCCCAGCATTTT. Based on the CDR3 plus reference TRBV2 and TRBJ1-5, the full variable domain is EPEVTQTPSHQVTQMGQEVILRCVPISNHLYFYWYRQILGQKVEFLVSFYNNEISEKSEIFDDQFSVERPDGSNFTLKIRSTKLEDSAMYFCASRPVGGALDQPQHFGDGTRLSIL.